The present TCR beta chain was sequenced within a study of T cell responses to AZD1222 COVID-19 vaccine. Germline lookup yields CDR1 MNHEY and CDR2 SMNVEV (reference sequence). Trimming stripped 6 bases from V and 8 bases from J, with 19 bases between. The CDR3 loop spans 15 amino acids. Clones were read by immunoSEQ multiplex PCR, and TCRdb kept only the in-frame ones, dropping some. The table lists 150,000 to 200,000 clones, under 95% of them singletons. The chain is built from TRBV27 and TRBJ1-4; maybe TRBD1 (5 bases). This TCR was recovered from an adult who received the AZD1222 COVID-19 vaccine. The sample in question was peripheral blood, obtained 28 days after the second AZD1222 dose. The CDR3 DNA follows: TGTGCCAGCAGGCCCGGGACGCGGATTAGGGAAAAACTGTTTTTT. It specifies CASRPGTRIREKLFF.